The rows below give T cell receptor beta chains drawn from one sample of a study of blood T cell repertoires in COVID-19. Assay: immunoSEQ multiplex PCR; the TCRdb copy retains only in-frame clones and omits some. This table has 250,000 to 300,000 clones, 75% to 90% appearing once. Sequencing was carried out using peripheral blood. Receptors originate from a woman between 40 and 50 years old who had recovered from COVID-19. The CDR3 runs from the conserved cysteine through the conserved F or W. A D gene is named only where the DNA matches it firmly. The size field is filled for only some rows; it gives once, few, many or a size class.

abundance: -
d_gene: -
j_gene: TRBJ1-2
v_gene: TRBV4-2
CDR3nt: TGTGCCAGCAGCCAGGGCCCCGGGACACTCTATGGCTACACCTTC
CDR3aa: CASSQGPGTLYGYTF

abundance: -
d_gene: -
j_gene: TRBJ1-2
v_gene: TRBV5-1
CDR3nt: TGCGCCAGCAGCTTGGCCCCACAGGGCTATGGCTACACCTTC
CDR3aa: CASSLAPQGYGYTF

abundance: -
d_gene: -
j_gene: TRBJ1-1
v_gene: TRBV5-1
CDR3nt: TGCGCCAGCAGCTTGGGGCGGACTTACATGAACACTGAAGCTTTCTTT
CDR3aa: CASSLGRTYMNTEAFF

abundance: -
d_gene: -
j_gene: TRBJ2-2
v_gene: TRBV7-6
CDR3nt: TGTGCCAGCAGCCCCCGGGGGAAACTGAACACCGGGGAGCTGTTTTTT
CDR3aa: CASSPRGKLNTGELFF

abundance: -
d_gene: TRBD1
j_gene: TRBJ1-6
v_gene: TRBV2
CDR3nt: TGTGCCAGCAGTCGGGACAGGGGTGCCATATATAATTCACCCCTCCACTTT
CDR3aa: CASSRDRGAIYNSPLHF

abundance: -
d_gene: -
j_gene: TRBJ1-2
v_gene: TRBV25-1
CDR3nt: TGTGCCAGCAGTGCCTTCTATGGCTACACCTTC
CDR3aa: CASSAFYGYTF

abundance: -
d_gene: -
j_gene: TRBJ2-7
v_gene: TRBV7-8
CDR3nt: TGTGCCAGCAGTCTCGGCAGGGGCTACGAGCAGTACTTC
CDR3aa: CASSLGRGYEQYF

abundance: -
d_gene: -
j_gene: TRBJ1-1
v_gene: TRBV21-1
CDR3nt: TGTGCCAGCAGCAAAGCCTACAGGGAGCACACTGAAGCTTTCTTT
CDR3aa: CASSKAYREHTEAFF

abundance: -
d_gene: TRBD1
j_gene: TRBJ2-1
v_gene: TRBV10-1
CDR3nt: TGCGCCAGCAGCCCGGGACAGGGATACAATGAGCAGTTCTTC
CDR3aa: CASSPGQGYNEQFF

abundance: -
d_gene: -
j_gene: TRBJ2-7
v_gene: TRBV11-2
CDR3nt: TGTGCCAGCAGCTTAGGTCACACCTCCTACGAGCAGTACTTC
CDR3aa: CASSLGHTSYEQYF

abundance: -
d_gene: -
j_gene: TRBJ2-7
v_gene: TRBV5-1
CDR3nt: TGCGCCAGCCGGGACACAGACTACGAGCAGTACTTC
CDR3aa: CASRDTDYEQYF

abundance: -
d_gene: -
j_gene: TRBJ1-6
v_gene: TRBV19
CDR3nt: TGTGCCAGTAGTTTGGACGCGGGGGTGGATTCACCCCTCCACTTT
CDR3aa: CASSLDAGVDSPLHF

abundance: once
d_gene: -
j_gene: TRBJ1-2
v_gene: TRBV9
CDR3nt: TGTGCCAGCAGCGTAAATGGGGCTGGCTACACCTTC
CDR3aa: CASSVNGAGYTF

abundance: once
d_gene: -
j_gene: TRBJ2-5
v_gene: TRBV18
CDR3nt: TGTGCCAGCTCACCACCGAAGGGGGGGGAAGAGACCCAGTACTTC
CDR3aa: CASSPPKGGEETQYF

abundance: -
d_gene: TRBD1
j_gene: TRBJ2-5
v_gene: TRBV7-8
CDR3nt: TGTGCCAGCAGCCGCCTTCGGGGACAGCAAGAGACCCAGTACTTC
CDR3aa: CASSRLRGQQETQYF

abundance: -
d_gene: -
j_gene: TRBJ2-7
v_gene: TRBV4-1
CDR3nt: TGCGCCAGCAGCATACAGGGTCCTAGGAGCTCCTACGAGCAGTACTTC
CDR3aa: CASSIQGPRSSYEQYF

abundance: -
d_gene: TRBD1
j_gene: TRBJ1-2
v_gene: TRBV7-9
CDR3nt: TGTGCCAGCAGCTTACCAAGGACAGGGACGAATGGCTACACCTTC
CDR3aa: CASSLPRTGTNGYTF

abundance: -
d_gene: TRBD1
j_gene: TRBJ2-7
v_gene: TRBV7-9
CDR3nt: TGTGCCAGCAGCCCGGGGCCGGGACAGGGGTTCCACGAGCAGTACTTC
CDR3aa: CASSPGPGQGFHEQYF

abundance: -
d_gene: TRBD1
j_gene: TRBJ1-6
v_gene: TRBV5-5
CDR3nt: TGTGCCAGCAGGCGCATTCAGGGGGATTCACCCCTCCACTTT
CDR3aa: CASRRIQGDSPLHF

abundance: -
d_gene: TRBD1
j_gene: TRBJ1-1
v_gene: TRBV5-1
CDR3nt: TGCGCCAGCAGCTCCCAGGGGGCGGGCACTGAAGCTTTCTTT
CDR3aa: CASSSQGAGTEAFF

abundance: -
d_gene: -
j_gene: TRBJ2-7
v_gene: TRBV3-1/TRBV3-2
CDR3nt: TGTGCCAGCAGCCAAACTCTCCCCTCCTACGAGCAGTACTTC
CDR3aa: CASSQTLPSYEQYF

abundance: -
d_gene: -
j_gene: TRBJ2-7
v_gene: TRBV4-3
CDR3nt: TGCGCCAGCAGCCAAGATTCGTACGGTTCCTACGAGCAGTACTTC
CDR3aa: CASSQDSYGSYEQYF

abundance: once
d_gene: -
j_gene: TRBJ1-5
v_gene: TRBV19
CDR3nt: TGTGCCAGTAGTATTGGCGACATTAGCAATCAGCCCCAGCATTTT
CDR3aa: CASSIGDISNQPQHF

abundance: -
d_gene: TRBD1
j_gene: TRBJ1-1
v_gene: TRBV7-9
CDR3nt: TGTGCCAGCAGCGTGACCGGGACAGGGGAAGCTTTCTTT
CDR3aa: CASSVTGTGEAFF

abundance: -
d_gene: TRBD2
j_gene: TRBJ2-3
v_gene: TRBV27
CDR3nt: TGTGCCAGCAGACGTCTGGCTAAGTCTAGCGCGGGGGGAAGCACAGATACGCAGTATTTT
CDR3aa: CASRRLAKSSAGGSTDTQYF

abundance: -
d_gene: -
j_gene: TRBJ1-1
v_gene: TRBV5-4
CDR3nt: TGTGCCAGCAGCTTCGGGGGGAACACTGAAGCTTTCTTT
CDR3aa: CASSFGGNTEAFF

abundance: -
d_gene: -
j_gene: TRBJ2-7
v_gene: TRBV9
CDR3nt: TGTGCCAGCAGCGGCCCTAGCTACGAGCAGTACTTC
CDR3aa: CASSGPSYEQYF

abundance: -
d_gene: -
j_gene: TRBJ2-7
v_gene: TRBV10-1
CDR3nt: TGCGCCAGCAGTGAGGGCAGCGGCCTCGAGCAGTACTTC
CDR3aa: CASSEGSGLEQYF

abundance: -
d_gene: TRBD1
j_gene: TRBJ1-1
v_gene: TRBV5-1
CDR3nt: TGCGCCAGCAGCTTGGGGACAGGGGGCGCAGGCACTGAAGCTTTCTTT
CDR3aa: CASSLGTGGAGTEAFF

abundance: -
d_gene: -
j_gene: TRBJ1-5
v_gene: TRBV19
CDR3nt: TGTGCCAGTAGTATGGGGCTTTGGCAGCCCCAGCATTTT
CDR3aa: CASSMGLWQPQHF

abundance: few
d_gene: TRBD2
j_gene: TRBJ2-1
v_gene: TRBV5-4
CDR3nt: TGTGCCAGCAGCGAGCGGGGCCCGACCTACAATGAGCAGTTCTTC
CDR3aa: CASSERGPTYNEQFF